This TCR beta chain was recorded in a study of T cell responses to AZD1222 COVID-19 vaccine. The CDR3 has 13 residues. V lost 6 bases and J lost 0, with 6 bases in between. Doses given second, at about 4 or about 12 weeks, were pooled. Clones were sequenced by immunoSEQ multiplex PCR, and TCRdb holds only the in-frame ones, with some missing. The table has tens of thousands of clones, approximately 83% seen once. The receptor was isolated from an adult who received the AZD1222 COVID-19 vaccine. The starting material was peripheral blood, obtained 28 days after the second AZD1222 dose. V is TRBV12-3 or TRBV12-4 and J is TRBJ1-3; D unclear. The CDR3 nucleotides read TGTGCCAGCAGCTCCTTCTCTGGAAACACCATATATTTT. It translates to CASSSFSGNTIYF.